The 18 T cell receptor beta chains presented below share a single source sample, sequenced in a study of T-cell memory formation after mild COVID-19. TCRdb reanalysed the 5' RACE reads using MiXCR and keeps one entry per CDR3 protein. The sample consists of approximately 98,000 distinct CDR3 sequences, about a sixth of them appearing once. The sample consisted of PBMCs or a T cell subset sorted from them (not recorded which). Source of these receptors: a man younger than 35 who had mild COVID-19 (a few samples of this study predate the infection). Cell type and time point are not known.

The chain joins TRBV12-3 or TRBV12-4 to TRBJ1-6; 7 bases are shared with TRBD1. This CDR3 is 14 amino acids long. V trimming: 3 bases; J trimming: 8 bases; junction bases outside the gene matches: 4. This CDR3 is CASSLVTGDSPLHF. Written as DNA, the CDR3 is TGTGCCAGCAGTTTGGTTACAGGGGATTCACCCCTCCACTTT.

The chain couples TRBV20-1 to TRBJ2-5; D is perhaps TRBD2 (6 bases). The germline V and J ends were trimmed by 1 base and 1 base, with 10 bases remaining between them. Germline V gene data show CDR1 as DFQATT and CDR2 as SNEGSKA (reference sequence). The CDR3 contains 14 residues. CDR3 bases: TGCAGTGCTAGAGTTGCGGGGATCCAAGAGACCCAGTACTTC. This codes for CSARVAGIQETQYF.

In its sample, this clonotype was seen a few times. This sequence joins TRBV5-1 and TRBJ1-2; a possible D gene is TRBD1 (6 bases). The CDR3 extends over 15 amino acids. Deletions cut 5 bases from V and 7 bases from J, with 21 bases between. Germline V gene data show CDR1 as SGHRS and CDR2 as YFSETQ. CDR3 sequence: CASSYDARQAGGYTF. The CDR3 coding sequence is TGCGCCAGCAGTTACGACGCCCGACAGGCGGGTGGCTACACCTTC.

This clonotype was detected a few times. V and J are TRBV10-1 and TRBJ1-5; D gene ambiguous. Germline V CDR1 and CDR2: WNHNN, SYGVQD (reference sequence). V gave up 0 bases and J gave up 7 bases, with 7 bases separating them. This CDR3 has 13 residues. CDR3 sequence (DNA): TGCGCCAGCAGTGAGTCGACTTACCAGCCCCAGCATTTT. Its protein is CASSESTYQPQHF.

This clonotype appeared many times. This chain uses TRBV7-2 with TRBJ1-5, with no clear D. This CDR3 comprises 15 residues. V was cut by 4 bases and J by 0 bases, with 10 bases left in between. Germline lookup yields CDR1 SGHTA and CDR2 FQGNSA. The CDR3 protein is CASSWYRVSNQPQHF. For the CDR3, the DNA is TGTGCCAGCAGCTGGTATCGCGTTAGCAATCAGCCCCAGCATTTT.

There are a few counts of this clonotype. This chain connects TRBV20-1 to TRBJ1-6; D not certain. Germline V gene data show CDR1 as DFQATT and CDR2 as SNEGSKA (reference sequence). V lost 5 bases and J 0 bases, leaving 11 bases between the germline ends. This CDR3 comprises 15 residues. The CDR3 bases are TGCAGTGCTTTCTGGGAAAACTCCTATAATTCACCCCTCCACTTT. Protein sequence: CSAFWENSYNSPLHF.

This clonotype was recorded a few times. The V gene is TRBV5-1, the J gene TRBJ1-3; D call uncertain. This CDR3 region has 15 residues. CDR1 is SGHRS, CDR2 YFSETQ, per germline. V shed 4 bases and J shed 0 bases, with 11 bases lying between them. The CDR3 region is CASSTSFDSGNTIYF. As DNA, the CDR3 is TGCGCCAGCAGCACCTCCTTCGACTCTGGAAACACCATATATTTT.

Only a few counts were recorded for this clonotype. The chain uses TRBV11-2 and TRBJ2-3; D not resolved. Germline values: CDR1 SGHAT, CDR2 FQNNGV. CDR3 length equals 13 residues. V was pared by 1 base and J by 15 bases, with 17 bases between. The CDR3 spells CASSLGGRSPQYF. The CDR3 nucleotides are TGTGCCAGCAGCTTAGGCGGACGGAGCCCTCAATATTTT.

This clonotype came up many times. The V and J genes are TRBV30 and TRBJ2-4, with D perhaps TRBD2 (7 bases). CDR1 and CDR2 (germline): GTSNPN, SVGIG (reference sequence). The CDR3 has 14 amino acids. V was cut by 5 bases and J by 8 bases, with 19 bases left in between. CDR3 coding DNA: TGTGCCTGGTGGGCAGGGAGGGGGTTACACATTCAGTACTTC. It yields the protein CAWWAGRGLHIQYF. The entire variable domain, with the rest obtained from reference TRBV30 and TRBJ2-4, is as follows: SQTIHQWPATLVQPVGSPLSLECTVEGTSNPNLYWYRQAAGRGLQLLFYSVGIGQISSEVPQNLSASRPQDRQFILSSKKLLLSDSGFYLCAWWAGRGLHIQYFGAGTRLSVL.

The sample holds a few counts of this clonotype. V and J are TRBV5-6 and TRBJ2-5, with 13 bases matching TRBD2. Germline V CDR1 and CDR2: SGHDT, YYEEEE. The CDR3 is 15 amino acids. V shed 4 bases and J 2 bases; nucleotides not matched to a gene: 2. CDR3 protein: CASSRGLAGQETQYF. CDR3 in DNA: TGTGCCAGCAGCAGGGGACTAGCGGGGCAAGAGACCCAGTACTTC.

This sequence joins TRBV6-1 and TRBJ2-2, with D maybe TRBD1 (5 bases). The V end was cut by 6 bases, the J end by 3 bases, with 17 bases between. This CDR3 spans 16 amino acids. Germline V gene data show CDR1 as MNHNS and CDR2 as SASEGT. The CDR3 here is CASRTYPGWDTGELFF. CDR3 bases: TGTGCCAGCAGGACCTACCCAGGGTGGGACACCGGGGAGCTGTTTTTT.

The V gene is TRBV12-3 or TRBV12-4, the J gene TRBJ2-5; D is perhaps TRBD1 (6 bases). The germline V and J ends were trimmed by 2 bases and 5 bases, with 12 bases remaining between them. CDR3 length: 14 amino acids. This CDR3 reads CASSLTGSRETQYF. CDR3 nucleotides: TGTGCCAGCAGTTTAACAGGGTCACGGGAGACCCAGTACTTC.

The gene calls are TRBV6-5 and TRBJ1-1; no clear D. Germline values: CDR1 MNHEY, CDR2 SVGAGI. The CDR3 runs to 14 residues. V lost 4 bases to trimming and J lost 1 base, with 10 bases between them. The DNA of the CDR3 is TGTGCCAGCAGTTCCGGGGTACCGAACACTGAAGCTTTCTTT. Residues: CASSSGVPNTEAFF.

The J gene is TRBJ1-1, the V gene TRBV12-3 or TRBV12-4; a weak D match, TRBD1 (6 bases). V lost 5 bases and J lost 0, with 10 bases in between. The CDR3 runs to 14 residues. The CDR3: CASSRDIVNTEAFF. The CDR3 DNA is TGTGCCAGCAGTCGGGACATAGTGAACACTGAAGCTTTCTTT.

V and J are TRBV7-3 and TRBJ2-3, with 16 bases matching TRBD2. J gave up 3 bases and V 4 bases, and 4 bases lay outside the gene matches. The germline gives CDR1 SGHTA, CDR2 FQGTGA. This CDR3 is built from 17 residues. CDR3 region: CASSSGTSGGDTDTQYF. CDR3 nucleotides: TGTGCCAGCAGCTCCGGGACTAGCGGGGGGGATACAGATACGCAGTATTTT.

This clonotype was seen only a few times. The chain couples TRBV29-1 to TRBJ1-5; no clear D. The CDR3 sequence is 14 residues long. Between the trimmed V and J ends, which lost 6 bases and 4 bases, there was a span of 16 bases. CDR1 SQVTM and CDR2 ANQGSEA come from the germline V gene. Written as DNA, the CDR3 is TGCAGCGTCCAAGAGCCCGCGGGAAATCAGCCCCAGCATTTT. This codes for CSVQEPAGNQPQHF.

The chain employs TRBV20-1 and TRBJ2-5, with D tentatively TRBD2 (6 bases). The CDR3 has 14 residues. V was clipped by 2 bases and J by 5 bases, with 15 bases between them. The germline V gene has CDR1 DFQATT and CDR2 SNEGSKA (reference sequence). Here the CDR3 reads CSARSVEGRETQYF. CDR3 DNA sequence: TGCAGTGCTAGAAGCGTGGAGGGGCGGGAGACCCAGTACTTC.

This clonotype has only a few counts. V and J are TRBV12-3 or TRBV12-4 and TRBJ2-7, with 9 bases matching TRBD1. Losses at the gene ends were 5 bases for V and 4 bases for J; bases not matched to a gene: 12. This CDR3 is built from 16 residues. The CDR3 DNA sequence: TGTGCCAGCAGTCAGACATGGGGACAGGGAGCTTACGAGCAGTACTTC. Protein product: CASSQTWGQGAYEQYF.